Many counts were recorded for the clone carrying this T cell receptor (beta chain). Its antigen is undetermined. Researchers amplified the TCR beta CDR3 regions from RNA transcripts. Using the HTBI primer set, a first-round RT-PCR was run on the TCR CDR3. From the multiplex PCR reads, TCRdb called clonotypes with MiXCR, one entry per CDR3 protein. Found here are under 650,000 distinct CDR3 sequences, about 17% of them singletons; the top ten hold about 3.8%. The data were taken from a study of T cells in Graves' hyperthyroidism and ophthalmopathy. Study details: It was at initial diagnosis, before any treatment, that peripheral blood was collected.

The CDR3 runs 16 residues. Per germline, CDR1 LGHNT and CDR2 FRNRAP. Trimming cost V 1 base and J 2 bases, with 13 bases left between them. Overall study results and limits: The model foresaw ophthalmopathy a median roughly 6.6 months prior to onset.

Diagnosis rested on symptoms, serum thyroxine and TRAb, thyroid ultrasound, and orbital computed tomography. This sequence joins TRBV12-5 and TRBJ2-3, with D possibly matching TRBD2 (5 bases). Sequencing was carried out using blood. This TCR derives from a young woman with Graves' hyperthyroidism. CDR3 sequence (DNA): TGTGCTAGTGGTTTGGGTGGCGCGGGTTCCACAGATACGCAGTATTTT. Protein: CASGLGGAGSTDTQYF.